This T cell receptor beta chain was captured by sequencing in a study of Graves' ophthalmopathy and Graves' hyperthyroidism. Study as a whole: Peripheral blood was gathered at first diagnosis, ahead of any treatment whatsoever. Study outcomes and limitations: Discrimination between ophthalmopathy and stable hyperthyroidism by a 13-signature model showed roughly 85% sensitivity and less than 84% specificity. Blood samples also showed most expanded thyroid clonotypes exceeding 0.001 frequency.

This clonotype was seen repeatedly, ten times or more. The target antigen is unknown. RNA transcripts served as template for amplifying TCR beta CDR3 sequences. The authors performed first-round RT-PCR with HTBI primers and then a second-round multiplex PCR. Each CDR3 protein gets one entry after TCRdb re-called the multiplex PCR reads with MiXCR. This table holds 200,000 to 250,000 distinct CDR3 sequences, around a fifth found once. The CDR3 spans 8 residues. Per germline, CDR1 DFQATT and CDR2 SNEGSKA (reference sequence). Sequencing was carried out using peripheral blood. The chain employs TRBV20-1 and TRBJ1-1; 7 nucleotides line up with TRBD1. This clonotype originated in a woman aged 50 to 65 with Graves' ophthalmopathy. The CDR3 is CAGGLAFF. For the CDR3, the DNA is TGCGCAGGGGGACTGGCTTTCTTT.